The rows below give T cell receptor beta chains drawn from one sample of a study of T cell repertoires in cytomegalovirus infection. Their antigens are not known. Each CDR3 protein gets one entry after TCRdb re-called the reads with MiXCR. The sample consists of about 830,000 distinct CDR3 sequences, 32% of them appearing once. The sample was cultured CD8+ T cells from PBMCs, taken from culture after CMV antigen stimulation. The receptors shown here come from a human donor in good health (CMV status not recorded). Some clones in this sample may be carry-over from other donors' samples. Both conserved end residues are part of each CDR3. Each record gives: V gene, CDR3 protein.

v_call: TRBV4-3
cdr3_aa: CASSPGVTLGSYNEQFF

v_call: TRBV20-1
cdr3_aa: CSATRPLGSSNQPQHF

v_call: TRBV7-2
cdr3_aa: CASSPDLQETQYF

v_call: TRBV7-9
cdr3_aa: CASSLWGASSGELFF

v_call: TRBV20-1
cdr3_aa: CSARDHGGGPYWLETQYF

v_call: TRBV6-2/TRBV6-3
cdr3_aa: CASSYSRMTGGNSPLHF

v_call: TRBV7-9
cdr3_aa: CASSLAQRQETQYF

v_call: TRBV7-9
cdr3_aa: CASSLGYENYEQYF

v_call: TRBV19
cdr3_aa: CASSIDGGGYNEQFF

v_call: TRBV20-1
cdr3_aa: CSASFADSLLVAGGPSDTQYF

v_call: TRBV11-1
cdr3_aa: CATYDRAENQPQHF

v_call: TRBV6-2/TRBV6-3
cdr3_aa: CASSYPEQGGGHTQYF

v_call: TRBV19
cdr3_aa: CASSIRPGSWTEAFF

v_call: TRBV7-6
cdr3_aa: CASSLGGRGGEKLFF

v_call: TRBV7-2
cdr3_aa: CASSLTREGANEKLFF

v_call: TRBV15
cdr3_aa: CATIKSGNGANVLTF

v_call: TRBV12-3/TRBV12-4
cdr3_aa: CASSFSLQDSGNTIYF

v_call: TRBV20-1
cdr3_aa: CSAPDQGSLTSYEQYF

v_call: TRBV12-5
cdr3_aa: CASGLVGLTDTQYF

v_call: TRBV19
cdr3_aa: CASSINRQPRDSPLHF

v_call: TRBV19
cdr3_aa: CASSIAQRGKDTQYF

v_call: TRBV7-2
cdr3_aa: CASPGPHDHNEQFF

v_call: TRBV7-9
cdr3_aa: CASSPITGPREPLHF

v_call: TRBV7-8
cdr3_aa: CASSIYRNTEAFF

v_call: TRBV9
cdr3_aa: CASSVADRTGVYTEAFF